The rows below give T cell receptor beta chains drawn from one sample of a study of radiation and T cells in renal cell carcinoma. Using immunoSEQ multiplex PCR, the repertoire was profiled, and TCRdb retains in-frame clones only, with some absent. The sample includes more than 95,000 clones, roughly four fifths of them seen just once. The specimen was blood, collected from a patient whose treatment included radiotherapy and nephrectomy. These receptors were taken from a man aged 45 to 65 with renal cell carcinoma. The conserved cysteine and the conserved F or W are not part of the CDR3 here.

V: TRBV13
J: TRBJ2-5
CDR3: ASRGSSGKETQY

V: TRBV7-2
J: TRBJ2-7
CDR3: ASSLVGTIHEQY

V: TRBV30
J: TRBJ1-1
CDR3: AWSVRAQGNTEAF

V: TRBV12-5
J: TRBJ2-1
CDR3: ASGRGQGAPNEQF

V: TRBV27
J: TRBJ2-2
CDR3: ASRNTGELF

V: TRBV12-2
J: TRBJ2-5
CDR3: ASRLGGTVQETQY

V: TRBV7-9
J: TRBJ2-1
CDR3: ASSSRPGSSYNEQF

V: TRBV9
J: TRBJ2-1
CDR3: ASSLSSGTTYNEQF

V: TRBV2
J: TRBJ2-3
CDR3: ASSLSGRWTDTQY

V: TRBV4-1
J: TRBJ2-7
CDR3: ASSLQGTLFYEQY

V: TRBV7-9
J: TRBJ2-2
CDR3: ASSLAGGPRELF

V: TRBV6-1
J: TRBJ1-5
CDR3: ASSERATGTIH

V: TRBV11-1
J: TRBJ2-3
CDR3: ASSLGYGSVDTQY

V: TRBV6-1
J: TRBJ2-7
CDR3: ASSGSSGSLWEQY

V: TRBV9
J: TRBJ1-2
CDR3: ASSAHVGPDYGYT

V: TRBV4-3
J: TRBJ1-2
CDR3: ASSQQGYDGGYT

V: TRBV30
J: TRBJ1-5
CDR3: AWSVRGNPDQPQH

V: TRBV9
J: TRBJ2-5
CDR3: ASSVAGGGETQY

V: TRBV9
J: TRBJ2-5
CDR3: ASSTGTGGTVYQETQY

V: TRBV28
J: TRBJ2-7
CDR3: ASSLGHSDEQY

V: TRBV1
J: TRBJ1-6
CDR3: TSSQPGQALFSYNSPLH

V: TRBV29-1
J: TRBJ2-4
CDR3: SVLPLGATLAKNIQY

V: TRBV28
J: TRBJ1-2
CDR3: ASSLGMTGFGYGYT

V: TRBV7-2
J: TRBJ1-4
CDR3: ASSLRPGPTNEKLF

V: TRBV7-9
J: TRBJ2-7
CDR3: ASSRDRGSYEQY

V: TRBV5-1
J: TRBJ2-1
CDR3: ASSQRTSGLYNEQF

V: TRBV7-6
J: TRBJ2-3
CDR3: ASRLLAGTDTQY

V: TRBV27
J: TRBJ2-3
CDR3: ASSPGSRGVNTQY

V: TRBV7-7
J: TRBJ1-4
CDR3: ASSRTRGEKLF

V: TRBV5-5
J: TRBJ2-3
CDR3: ASSSTSSGTDTQY

V: TRBV27
J: TRBJ1-2
CDR3: ASSLAQGHGYT

V: TRBV6-5
J: TRBJ2-4
CDR3: ASSYGTRRDIQY

V: TRBV6-6
J: TRBJ2-7
CDR3: ASSLGQGAREQY

V: TRBV5-6
J: TRBJ2-5
CDR3: ASSPIRGVGETQY

V: TRBV7-7
J: TRBJ2-1
CDR3: ASSLSGSVIDEQF

V: TRBV5-1
J: TRBJ2-7
CDR3: ASSPTPNRDRYEQY

V: TRBV7-6
J: TRBJ2-3
CDR3: ASSLGLAGGTDTQY

V: TRBV2
J: TRBJ1-5
CDR3: ASIPDNGPNQPQH

V: TRBV18
J: TRBJ2-2
CDR3: ASSPWGPKNTGELF

V: TRBV6-5
J: TRBJ1-6
CDR3: ASRLRDPVWSPLH

V: TRBV7-8
J: TRBJ1-2
CDR3: ASSSPRDRRVNYGYT

V: TRBV9
J: TRBJ1-5
CDR3: ASSVKQGADQPQH

V: TRBV6-5
J: TRBJ2-7
CDR3: ASRKGRNYEQY

V: TRBV6-6
J: TRBJ2-1
CDR3: ASSSTSGIDNEQF

V: TRBV6-6
J: TRBJ2-1
CDR3: ASRLLADSYNEQF

V: TRBV7-2
J: TRBJ2-1
CDR3: ASSLGAAREQF

V: TRBV19
J: TRBJ2-7
CDR3: ASSIGARTNYEQY

V: TRBV4-2
J: TRBJ2-7
CDR3: ASSQGLAGEGYEQY

V: TRBV9
J: TRBJ2-7
CDR3: ASSSLKEQY